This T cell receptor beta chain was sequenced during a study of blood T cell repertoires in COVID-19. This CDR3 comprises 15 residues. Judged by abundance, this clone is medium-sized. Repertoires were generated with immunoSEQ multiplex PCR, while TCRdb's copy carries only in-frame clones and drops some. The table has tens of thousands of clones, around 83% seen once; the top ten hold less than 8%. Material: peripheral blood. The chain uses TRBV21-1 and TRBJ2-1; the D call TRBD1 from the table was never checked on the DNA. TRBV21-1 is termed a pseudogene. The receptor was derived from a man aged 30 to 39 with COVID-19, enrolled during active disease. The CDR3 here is CASSIQGQGHNEQFF. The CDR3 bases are TGTGCCAGCAGCATCCAGGGACAGGGCCACAATGAGCAGTTCTTC.